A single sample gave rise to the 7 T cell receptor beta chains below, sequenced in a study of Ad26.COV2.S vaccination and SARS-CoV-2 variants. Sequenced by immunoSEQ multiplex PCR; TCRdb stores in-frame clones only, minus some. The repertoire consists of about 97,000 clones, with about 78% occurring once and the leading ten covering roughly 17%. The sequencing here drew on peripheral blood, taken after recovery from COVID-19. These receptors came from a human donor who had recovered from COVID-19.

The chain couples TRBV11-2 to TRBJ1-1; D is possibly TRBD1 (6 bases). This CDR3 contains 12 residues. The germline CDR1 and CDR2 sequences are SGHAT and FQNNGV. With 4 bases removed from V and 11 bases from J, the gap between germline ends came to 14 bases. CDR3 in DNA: TGTGCCAGCAGCTCGAGTACAGGGATCGCTTTCTTT. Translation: CASSSSTGIAFF.

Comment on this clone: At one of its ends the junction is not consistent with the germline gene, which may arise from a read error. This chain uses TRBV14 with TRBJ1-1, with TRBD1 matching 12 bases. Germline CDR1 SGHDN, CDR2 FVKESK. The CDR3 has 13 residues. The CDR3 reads CASSHGTGGGLSF. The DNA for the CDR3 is TGTGCCAGCAGCCACGGGACAGGGGGCGGTCTATCCTTT. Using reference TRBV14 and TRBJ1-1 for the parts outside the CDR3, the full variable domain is EAGVTQFPSHSVIEKGQTVTLRCDPISGHDNLYWYRRVMGKEIKFLLHFVKESKQDESGMPNNRFLAERTGGTYSTLKVQPAELEDSGVYFCASSHGTGGGLSFGQGTRLTVV.

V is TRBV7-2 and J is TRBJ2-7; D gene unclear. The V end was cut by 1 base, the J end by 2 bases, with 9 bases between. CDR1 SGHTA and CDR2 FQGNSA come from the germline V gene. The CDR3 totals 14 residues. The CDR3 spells CASSLVPEAYEQYF. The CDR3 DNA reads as TGTGCCAGCAGCTTAGTCCCAGAGGCCTACGAGCAGTACTTC.

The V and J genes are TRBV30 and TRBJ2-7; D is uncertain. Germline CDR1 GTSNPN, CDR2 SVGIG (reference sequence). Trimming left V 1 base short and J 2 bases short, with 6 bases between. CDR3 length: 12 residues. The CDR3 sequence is CAWSADTYEQYF. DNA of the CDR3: TGTGCCTGGAGTGCAGACACCTACGAGCAGTACTTC.

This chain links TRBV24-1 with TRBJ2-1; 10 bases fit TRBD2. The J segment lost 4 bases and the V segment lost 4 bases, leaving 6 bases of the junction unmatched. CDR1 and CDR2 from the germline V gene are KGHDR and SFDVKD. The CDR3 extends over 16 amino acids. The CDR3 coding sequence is TGTGCCACCAGTGACCCGCTAGCGGGGGCGTACAATGAGCAGTTCTTC. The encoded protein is CATSDPLAGAYNEQFF.

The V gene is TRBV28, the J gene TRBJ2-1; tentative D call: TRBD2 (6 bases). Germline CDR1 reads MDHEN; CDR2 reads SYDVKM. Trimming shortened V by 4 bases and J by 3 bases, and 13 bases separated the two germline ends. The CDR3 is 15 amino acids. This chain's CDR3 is CASSSNRRVYNEQFF. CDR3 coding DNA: TGTGCCAGCAGTTCGAACAGGAGGGTCTACAATGAGCAGTTCTTC.

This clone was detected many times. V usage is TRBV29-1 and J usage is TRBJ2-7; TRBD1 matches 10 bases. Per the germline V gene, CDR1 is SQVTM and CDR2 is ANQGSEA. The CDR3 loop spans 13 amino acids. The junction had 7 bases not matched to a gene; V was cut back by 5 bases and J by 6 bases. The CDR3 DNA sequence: TGCAGCGTTCGGGACAGGGGAGGGTCCGAGCAGTACTTC. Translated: CSVRDRGGSEQYF.